The 24 T cell receptor beta chains below were found in one sample sequenced in a study of identical twins (dated by TCRdb to about 2016). Libraries were prepared through 5' RACE. TCRdb names Illumina HiSeq 2000 as the instrument used. Using fastp trimming at Q25 and MiXCR clonotype assembly, TCRdb reanalyzed the public sequencing data and kept in-frame beta chains. Every entry covers one CDR3 protein and lists the most common genes and DNA from its rows. The sample has under 900,000 distinct CDR3 sequences on record, over 15% of them singletons. The biggest ten clones account for around 13% of the sample. These data were likewise used in another study, on T cells expressing NK-cell markers.

The material sequenced was PBMCs. All receptors come from a woman younger than 30 in good health.

The gene calls are TRBV11-2 and TRBJ1-2; TRBD1 matches 9 bases. With V trimmed by 5 bases and J by 7 bases, 8 bases remained unmatched. There are 14 residues in the CDR3. The germline V gene encodes CDR1 SGHAT and CDR2 FQNNGV. CDR3 in amino acids: CASSTYRGLGGYTF. CDR3 nucleotide sequence: TGTGCCAGCAGCACATACAGGGGGCTAGGTGGCTACACCTTC.

This clonotype has at least ten counts. The chain employs TRBV12-3 or TRBV12-4 and TRBJ1-2, with D possibly TRBD1 on 5 matching bases. The CDR3 runs to 13 residues. The V end was cut by 3 bases, the J end by 4 bases, with 9 bases between. The CDR3 nucleotides read TGTGCCAGCAGTTTGCAGGGTATCTATGGCTACACCTTC. Protein product: CASSLQGIYGYTF.

This clonotype was seen only a few times. The chain links TRBV7-9 to TRBJ1-2; 8 bases fit TRBD1. This CDR3 is built from 15 residues. The germline gives CDR1 SEHNR, CDR2 FQNEAQ (reference sequence). V gave up 3 bases and J gave up 10 bases; unmatched junction bases: 13. CDR3 loop: CASSLGSRTGSDYTF. CDR3 in DNA: TGTGCCAGCAGCTTGGGGTCTCGGACAGGGTCGGACTACACCTTC. Complete variable domain (other parts from reference TRBV7-9 and TRBJ1-2): DTGVSQNPRHKITKRGQNVTFRCDPISEHNRLYWYRQTLGQGPEFLTYFQNEAQLEKSRLLSDRFSAERPKGSFSTLEIQRTEQGDSAMYLCASSLGSRTGSDYTFGSGTRLTVV.

The rearrangement uses TRBV20-1 and TRBJ2-3, with D possibly matching TRBD2 (6 bases). Germline V gives CDR1 DFQATT, CDR2 SNEGSKA (reference sequence). Trimming shortened V by 2 bases and J by 6 bases, and 6 bases separated the two germline ends. This CDR3 is built from 11 residues. The chain's CDR3 is CSARRGDTQYF. CDR3 nucleotides: TGCAGTGCTAGACGGGGGGATACGCAGTATTTT.

This clonotype was seen ten or more times. This chain links TRBV11-1 with TRBJ2-2; TRBD2 matches at 7 bases. Germline CDR1 and CDR2: SGHAT and FQDESV (reference sequence). CDR3 size: 14 residues. J gave up 1 base and V 5 bases, and 1 base lay outside the gene matches. The CDR3 spells CASSGLVNTGELFF. For the CDR3, the DNA is TGTGCCAGCAGCGGACTAGTGAACACCGGGGAGCTGTTTTTT.

The table lists this clonotype with a few counts. The chain couples TRBV6-1 to TRBJ1-1; TRBD1 matches at 9 bases. Trimming cost V 5 bases and J 1 base; bases outside gene matches: 8. The V gene's germline CDR1 is MNHNS and CDR2 SASEGT. The CDR3 totals 16 residues. The CDR3 nucleotides read TGTGCCAGCAGTCTCGCAAAGGGACAGGGGAACACTGAAGCTTTCTTT. It encodes CASSLAKGQGNTEAFF.

This clonotype was seen a handful of times. The rearrangement links TRBV20-1 to TRBJ1-1; no clear D gene. Deletions cut 3 bases from V and 0 bases from J, with 8 bases between. Germline lookup yields CDR1 DFQATT and CDR2 SNEGSKA (reference sequence). The CDR3 sequence is 13 residues long. CDR3 coding DNA: TGCAGTGCTAGTGGAGGAGTGAACACTGAAGCTTTCTTT. This sequence encodes CSASGGVNTEAFF.

The sample holds a few counts of this clonotype. The chain carries TRBV20-1 and TRBJ2-1; D is unresolved. The CDR3 covers 14 residues. Looked up from germline, CDR1 is DFQATT and CDR2 is SNEGSKA (reference sequence). The V end was cut by 0 bases, the J end by 8 bases, with 14 bases between. CDR3 sequence: CSAREGLNVDEQFF. For the CDR3, the DNA is TGCAGTGCTAGAGAAGGGCTAAACGTGGATGAGCAGTTCTTC.

This chain joins TRBV9 and TRBJ1-3, with TRBD1 matching over 7 bases. With 2 bases clipped from V and 4 bases from J, the junction kept 9 bases outside the gene matches. Germline lookup yields CDR1 SGDLS and CDR2 YYNGEE. This CDR3 is 16 amino acids long. In nucleotides, the CDR3 is TGTGCCAGCAGCGTGAGACAGGGCTCAACCGGAAACACCATATATTTT. Translating gives CASSVRQGSTGNTIYF. The whole variable domain, filled in from reference TRBV9 and TRBJ1-3, reads DSGVTQTPKHLITATGQRVTLRCSPRSGDLSVYWYQQSLDQGLQFLIQYYNGEERAKGNILERFSAQQFPDLHSELNLSSLELGDSALYFCASSVRQGSTGNTIYFGEGSWLTVV.

There are a few counts of this clonotype. The V call is TRBV12-3 or TRBV12-4, the J call TRBJ1-2; TRBD1 might be the D (6 bases). The CDR3 contains 14 residues. Trimming left V 10 bases short and J 0 bases short, with 15 bases between. CDR3 in amino acids: CATAPGHANYGYTF. The DNA for the CDR3 is TGTGCCACCGCACCGGGACACGCTAACTATGGCTACACCTTC.

This clonotype has more than one count but fewer than ten. The genes are TRBV20-1 and TRBJ2-1, with 7 bases identical to TRBD2. Germline V gene data show CDR1 as DFQATT and CDR2 as SNEGSKA (reference sequence). This CDR3 is built from 13 residues. V shed 6 bases, J shed 3 bases, and the junction held 5 bases outside the gene matches. The CDR3 DNA sequence: TGCAGTGCCACGACTAGCAACTACAATGAGCAGTTCTTC. This encodes CSATTSNYNEQFF.

This clonotype was counted only a few times. The chain combines TRBV12-3 or TRBV12-4 with TRBJ2-1, with 7 bases fitting TRBD2. V was pared by 3 bases and J by 4 bases, with 3 bases of the junction left unmatched. The length of the CDR3 is 14 residues. Here the CDR3 reads CASSFQRGYNEQFF. CDR3 sequence (DNA): TGTGCCAGCAGTTTCCAGCGGGGTTACAATGAGCAGTTCTTC.

This clonotype was recorded a few times. V usage is TRBV6-1 and J usage is TRBJ1-4; no firm D call. From germline, CDR1 is MNHNS and CDR2 SASEGT. V lost 4 bases and J lost 0, with 6 bases in between. The CDR3 loop spans 14 amino acids. The CDR3 here is CASSVLSTNEKLFF. In nucleotides, the CDR3 is TGTGCCAGCAGTGTTCTGTCAACTAATGAAAAACTGTTTTTT.

This clonotype has a handful of counts. The chain carries TRBV6-1 and TRBJ2-4, with TRBD2 as a possible D gene (6 bases). V was pared by 4 bases and J by 0 bases, with 13 bases between. This CDR3 is 16 amino acids long. Germline V lookup: CDR1 MNHNS, CDR2 SASEGT. The CDR3 loop is CASSGTVGGAKNIQYF. The CDR3 DNA reads TGTGCCAGCAGTGGCACGGTGGGGGGAGCCAAAAACATTCAGTACTTC.

This clonotype was detected a few times. The J gene is TRBJ1-1, the V gene TRBV12-3 or TRBV12-4; D call uncertain. CDR3 length equals 11 residues. V gave up 7 bases and J gave up 2 bases, with 5 bases separating them. CDR3 coding DNA: TGTGCCAGCACCTTCAACACTGAAGCTTTCTTT. Amino acid sequence: CASTFNTEAFF.

The V call is TRBV7-2, the J call TRBJ2-3; no reliable D call. Trimming took off 1 base at V and 2 bases at J, with 13 bases between the two ends. This CDR3 has 16 residues. Germline CDR1 and CDR2: SGHTA and FQGNSA. CDR3 sequence: CASSLEWAPPTDTQYF. The CDR3 DNA follows: TGTGCCAGCAGCTTAGAATGGGCCCCACCCACAGATACGCAGTATTTT.

The chain employs TRBV7-2 and TRBJ2-5; D not resolved. Trimming cost V 5 bases and J 1 base, with 11 bases left between them. The CDR3 runs 14 residues. CDR1 is SGHTA and CDR2 is FQGNSA in the germline V gene. DNA of the CDR3: TGTGCCAGCAGCCCTGCCCGGGTCCAAGAGACCCAGTACTTC. This gives the protein CASSPARVQETQYF.

This clonotype appeared a few times. This chain joins TRBV25-1 and TRBJ2-7; perhaps D is TRBD1 or TRBD2 (5 bases each). The CDR3 sequence is 15 residues long. Germline assignment: CDR1 MGHDK and CDR2 SYGVNS. The V end was cut by 6 bases, the J end by 3 bases, with 18 bases between. CDR3 bases: TGTGCCAGCAGCTCTTGGGGAAGAGGGGACTACGAGCAGTACTTC. It specifies CASSSWGRGDYEQYF.

This clonotype was seen more than once but under ten times. CDR3 amino acids: CASSLLAVGGNEQFF. For the CDR3, the DNA is TGTGCCAGCAGCTTGTTGGCAGTAGGTGGGAATGAGCAGTTCTTC. The chain links TRBV5-6 to TRBJ2-1; D is unclear. The V end lost 1 base, the J end lost 7 bases, and 15 bases lay between the germline ends. Germline V gives CDR1 SGHDT, CDR2 YYEEEE. CDR3 length equals 15 residues.

This clonotype was seen many times. This chain uses TRBV12-3 or TRBV12-4 with TRBJ2-7, with D perhaps given as TRBD1 or TRBD2 (5 bases each). This CDR3 spans 13 amino acids. The V end lost 6 bases, the J end lost 3 bases, and 12 bases lay between the germline ends. Here the CDR3 DNA reads TGTGCCAGCAGAGCCCGGGGCTTCTACGAGCAGTACTTC. Protein sequence: CASRARGFYEQYF.

This rearrangement joins TRBV27 to TRBJ2-2; perhaps TRBD1 as D (6 bases). This CDR3 contains 15 residues. V was trimmed by 7 bases and J by 7 bases, leaving 19 bases between them. The germline CDR1 and CDR2 sequences are MNHEY and SMNVEV (reference sequence). The CDR3 DNA is TGTGCCAGCATCGATAGGGTGGGGGCCGGCGGGGAGCTGTTTTTT. Translating it yields CASIDRVGAGGELFF.

This chain joins TRBV9 and TRBJ2-1; 9 positions agree with TRBD2. Germline V gene lookup returns CDR1 SGDLS and CDR2 YYNGEE. This CDR3 comprises 17 residues. Trimming cost V 4 bases and J 9 bases; bases outside gene matches: 17. CDR3 residues: CASSHRGGGIRRGEQFF. In DNA, the CDR3 is TGTGCCAGCAGCCACCGCGGGGGGGGCATTCGACGGGGTGAGCAGTTCTTC.

CDR3 in amino acids: CASSPTSAPANEQFF. The CDR3 region has the DNA TGTGCCAGCAGTCCGACTAGCGCTCCGGCGAATGAGCAGTTCTTC. The chain is built from TRBV12-3 or TRBV12-4 and TRBJ2-1; TRBD2 aligns across 8 bases. The CDR3 covers 15 residues. V was clipped by 5 bases and J by 7 bases; unmatched bases: 10.

To note about this clonotype: A junction end diverges from the germline sequence, so it may reflect a read error. The V and J genes are TRBV20-1 and TRBJ2-1, with TRBD1 as a possible D gene (5 bases). This CDR3 contains 14 residues. CDR1 is DFQATT, CDR2 SNEGSKA, per germline (reference sequence). DNA of the CDR3: TGCAGAGCTAGAGTACTCATCAGGGACAATGAGCAGTTCTTC. Translated: CRARVLIRDNEQFF.